The entry below gives a single T cell receptor (beta chain) sequence along with its context. The entry originates in a study of blood T cell repertoires in COVID-19. On the study more broadly: From T cells, B-cell-depleted T cells, or PBMCs came the material, which was cDNA or gDNA.

Sequenced by immunoSEQ multiplex PCR; TCRdb stores in-frame clones only, minus some. In the table there are hundreds of thousands of clones, 85% to 90% of which are singletons. The sample taken for sequencing was peripheral blood. The clonotype originates from a man between 70 and 80 years old with acute or convalescent COVID-19.

The CDR3 DNA is TGTGCCAGCAGTTACTCGTGGCAGGGTCTCGCCGGGGAGCTGTTTTTT. This gives the protein CASSYSWQGLAGELFF. The chain links TRBV6-5 to TRBJ2-2, with D perhaps TRBD1 (5 bases). The germline V and J ends were trimmed by 0 bases and 6 bases, with 14 bases remaining between them. CDR3 length equals 16 residues. Germline V gene lookup returns CDR1 MNHEY and CDR2 SVGAGI.